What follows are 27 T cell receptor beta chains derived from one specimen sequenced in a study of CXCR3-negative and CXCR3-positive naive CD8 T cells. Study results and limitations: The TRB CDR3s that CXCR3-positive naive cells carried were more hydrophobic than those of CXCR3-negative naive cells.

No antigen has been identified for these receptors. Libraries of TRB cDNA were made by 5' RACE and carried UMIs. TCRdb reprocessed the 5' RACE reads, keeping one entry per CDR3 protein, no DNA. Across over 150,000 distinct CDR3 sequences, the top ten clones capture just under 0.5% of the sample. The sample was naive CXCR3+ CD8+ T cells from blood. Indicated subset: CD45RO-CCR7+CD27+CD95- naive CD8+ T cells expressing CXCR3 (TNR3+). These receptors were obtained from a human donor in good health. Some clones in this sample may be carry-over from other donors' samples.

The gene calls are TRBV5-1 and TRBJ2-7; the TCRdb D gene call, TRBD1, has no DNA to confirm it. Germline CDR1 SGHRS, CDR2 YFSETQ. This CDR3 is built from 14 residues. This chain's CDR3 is CASSLAGGLAEQYF.

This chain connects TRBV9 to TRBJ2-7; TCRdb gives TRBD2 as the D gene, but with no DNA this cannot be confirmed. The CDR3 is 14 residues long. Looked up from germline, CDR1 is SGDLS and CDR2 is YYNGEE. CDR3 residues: CASSTSSGEYEQYF.

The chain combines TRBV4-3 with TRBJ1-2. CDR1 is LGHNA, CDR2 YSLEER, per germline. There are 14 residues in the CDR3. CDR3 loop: CASSQGLGPYGYTF.

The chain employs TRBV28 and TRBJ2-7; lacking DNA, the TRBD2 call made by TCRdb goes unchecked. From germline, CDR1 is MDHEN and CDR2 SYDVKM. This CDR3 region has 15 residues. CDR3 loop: CASSSTRTVSYEQYF. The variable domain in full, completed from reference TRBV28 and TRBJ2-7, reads DVKVTQSSRYLVKRTGEKVFLECVQDMDHENMFWYRQDPGLGLRLIYFSYDVKMKEKGDIPEGYSVSREKKERFSLILESASTNQTSMYLCASSSTRTVSYEQYFGPGTRLTVT.

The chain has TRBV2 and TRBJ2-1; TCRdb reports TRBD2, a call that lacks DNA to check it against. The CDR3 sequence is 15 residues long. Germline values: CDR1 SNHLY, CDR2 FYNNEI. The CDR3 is CASSPGLAGYNEQFF.

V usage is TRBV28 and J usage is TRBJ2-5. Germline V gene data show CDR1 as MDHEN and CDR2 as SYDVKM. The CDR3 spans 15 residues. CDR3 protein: CASSLSSGIQETQYF.

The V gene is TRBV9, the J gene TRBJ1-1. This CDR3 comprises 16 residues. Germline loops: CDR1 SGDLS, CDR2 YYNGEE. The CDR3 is CASSVESEGGNTEAFF.

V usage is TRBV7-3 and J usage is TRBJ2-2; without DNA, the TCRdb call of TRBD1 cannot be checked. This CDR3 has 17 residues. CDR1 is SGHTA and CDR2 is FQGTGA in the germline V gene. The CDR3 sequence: CASSLGTGTGVTGELFF.

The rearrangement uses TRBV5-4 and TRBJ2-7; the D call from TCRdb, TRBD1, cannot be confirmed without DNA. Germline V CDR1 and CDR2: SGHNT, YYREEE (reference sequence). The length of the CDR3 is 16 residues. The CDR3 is CASSLWGQGRSYEQYF.

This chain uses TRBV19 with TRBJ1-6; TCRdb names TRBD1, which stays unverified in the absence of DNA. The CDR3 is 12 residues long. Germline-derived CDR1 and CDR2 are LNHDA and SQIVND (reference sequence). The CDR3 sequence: CAAGQGISPLHF. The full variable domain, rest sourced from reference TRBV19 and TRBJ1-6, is DGGITQSPKYLFRKEGQNVTLSCEQNLNHDAMYWYRQDPGQGLRLIYYSQIVNDFQKGDIAEGYSVSREKKESFPLTVTSAQKNPTAFYLCAAGQGISPLHFGNGTRLTVT.

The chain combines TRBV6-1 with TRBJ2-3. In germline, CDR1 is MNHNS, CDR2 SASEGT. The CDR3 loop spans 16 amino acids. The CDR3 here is CASSEASWWGTDTQYF.

CDR3 sequence: CATQWEEGDNSPLHF. The rearrangement links TRBV5-1 to TRBJ1-6; TCRdb picks TRBD1, but there is no DNA to check that call. CDR3 size: 15 residues. Germline CDR1 is SGHRS and CDR2 is YFSETQ.

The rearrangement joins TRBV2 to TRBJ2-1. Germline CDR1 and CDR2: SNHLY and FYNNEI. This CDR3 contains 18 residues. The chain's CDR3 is CASSDRKLLGGPYNEQFF.

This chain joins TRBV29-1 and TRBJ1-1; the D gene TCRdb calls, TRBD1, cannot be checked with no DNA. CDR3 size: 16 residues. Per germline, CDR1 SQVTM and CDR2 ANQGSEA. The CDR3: CSVDDRRRGLNTEAFF.

The CDR3 loop reads CASSQGTGQGFFGYTF. The chain couples TRBV4-1 to TRBJ1-2; TCRdb's D call, TRBD1, is unchecked because there is no DNA. This CDR3 spans 16 amino acids. Germline V gene sequence: CDR1 MGHRA, CDR2 YSYEKL.

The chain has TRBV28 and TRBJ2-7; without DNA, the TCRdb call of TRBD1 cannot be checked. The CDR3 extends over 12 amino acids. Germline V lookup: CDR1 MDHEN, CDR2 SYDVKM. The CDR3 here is CASSARGREQYF. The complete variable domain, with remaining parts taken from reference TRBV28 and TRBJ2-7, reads DVKVTQSSRYLVKRTGEKVFLECVQDMDHENMFWYRQDPGLGLRLIYFSYDVKMKEKGDIPEGYSVSREKKERFSLILESASTNQTSMYLCASSARGREQYFGPGTRLTVT.

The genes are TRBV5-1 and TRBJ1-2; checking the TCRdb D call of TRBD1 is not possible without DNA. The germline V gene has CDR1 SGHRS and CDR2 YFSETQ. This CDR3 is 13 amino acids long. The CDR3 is CASSPPDGRGYTF. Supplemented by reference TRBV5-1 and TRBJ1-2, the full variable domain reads KAGVTQTPRYLIKTRGQQVTLSCSPISGHRSVSWYQQTPGQGLQFLFEYFSETQRNKGNFPGRFSGRQFSNSRSEMNVSTLELGDSALYLCASSPPDGRGYTFGSGTRLTVV.

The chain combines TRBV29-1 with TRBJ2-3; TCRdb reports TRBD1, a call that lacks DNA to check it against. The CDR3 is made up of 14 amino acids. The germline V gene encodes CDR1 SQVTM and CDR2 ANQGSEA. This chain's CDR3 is CSVLGGGSTDTQYF.

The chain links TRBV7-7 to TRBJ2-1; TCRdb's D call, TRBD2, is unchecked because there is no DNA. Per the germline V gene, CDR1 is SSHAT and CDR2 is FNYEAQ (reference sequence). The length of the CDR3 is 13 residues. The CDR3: CASSLVVSGEQFF. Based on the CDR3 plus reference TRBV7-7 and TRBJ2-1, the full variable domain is GAGVSQSPRYKVTKRGQDVTLRCDPISSHATLYWYQQALGQGPEFLTYFNYEAQPDKSGLPSDRFSAERPEGSISTLTIQRTEQRDSAMYRCASSLVVSGEQFFGPGTRLTVL.

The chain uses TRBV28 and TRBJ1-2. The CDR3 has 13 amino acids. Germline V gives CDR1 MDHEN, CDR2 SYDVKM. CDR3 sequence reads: CASSLSGNSGYTF.

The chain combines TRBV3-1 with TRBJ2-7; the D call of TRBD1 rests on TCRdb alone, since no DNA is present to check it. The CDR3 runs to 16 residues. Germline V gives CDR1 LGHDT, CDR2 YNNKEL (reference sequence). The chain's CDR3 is CASSHGTGPSSYEQYF.

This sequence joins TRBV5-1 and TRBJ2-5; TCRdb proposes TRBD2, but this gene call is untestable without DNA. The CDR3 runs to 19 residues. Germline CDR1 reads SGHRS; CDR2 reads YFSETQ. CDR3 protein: CASSLDPGLAGVPQETQYF.

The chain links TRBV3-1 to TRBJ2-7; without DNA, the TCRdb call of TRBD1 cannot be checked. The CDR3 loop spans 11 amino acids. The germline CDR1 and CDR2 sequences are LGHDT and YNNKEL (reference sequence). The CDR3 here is CASLGGDEQYF.

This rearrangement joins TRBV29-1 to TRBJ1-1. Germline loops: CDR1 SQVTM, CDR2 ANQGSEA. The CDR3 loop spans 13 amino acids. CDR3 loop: CIVDAGENTEAFF.

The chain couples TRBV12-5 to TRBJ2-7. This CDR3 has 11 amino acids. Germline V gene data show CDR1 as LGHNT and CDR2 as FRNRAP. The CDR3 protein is CASGPYYEQYF. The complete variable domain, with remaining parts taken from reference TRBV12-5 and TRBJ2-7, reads DARVTQTPRHKVTEMGQEVTMRCQPILGHNTVFWYRQTMMQGLELLAYFRNRAPLDDSGMPKDRFSAEMPDATLATLKIQPSEPRDSAVYFCASGPYYEQYFGPGTRLTVT.

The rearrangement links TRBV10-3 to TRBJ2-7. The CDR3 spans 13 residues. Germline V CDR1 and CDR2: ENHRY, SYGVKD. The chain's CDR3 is CAISESIFYEQYF.

Here the CDR3 reads CASSQAPNDVRTDTQYF. This sequence joins TRBV4-3 and TRBJ2-3; TCRdb names TRBD1, which stays unverified in the absence of DNA. In germline, CDR1 is LGHNA, CDR2 YSLEER. The CDR3 length is 17 residues.